This T cell receptor (beta chain) was obtained from a study of cytomegalovirus exposure and HLA in healthy donors. TCRdb keeps only in-frame clones here, not all; method: immunoSEQ multiplex PCR. Of about 280,000 clones listed, roughly 90% are singletons. Material for sequencing was PBMCs. This receptor was identified in a woman aged 18-29 years in good health and CMV-seronegative.

CDR3 region: CASSVLNTDTQYF. The CDR3 DNA reads as TGTGCCAGCAGCGTACTAAACACAGATACGCAGTATTTT. The chain couples TRBV27 to TRBJ2-3; unclear D gene. The germline V and J ends were trimmed by 6 bases and 2 bases, with 9 bases remaining between them. Germline CDR1 is MNHEY and CDR2 is SMNVEV (reference sequence). The length of the CDR3 is 13 residues.